These 24 T cell receptor beta chains came from one sample sequenced in a study of cytomegalovirus exposure and HLA in healthy donors. The PCR was carried out with 60 Vbeta primers and 13 Jbeta primers. Profiled with immunoSEQ multiplex PCR; TCRdb holds only in-frame clones, not every one. This sample yields some 130,000 clones, of which around 83% are seen a single time; around 1.2% belongs to the top ten. The source material was PBMCs. The receptors here all came from a girl aged 2-10 years in good health and CMV-seronegative.

The chain carries TRBV9 and TRBJ1-1; 9 positions match TRBD1. V lost 3 bases to trimming and J lost 1 base; unmatched junction nucleotides: 4. This CDR3 is built from 15 residues. From germline, CDR1 is SGDLS and CDR2 YYNGEE. CDR3 sequence (DNA): TGTGCCAGCAGCGACTTGACAGGGGGGAACACTGAAGCTTTCTTT. It is translated as CASSDLTGGNTEAFF.

This chain joins TRBV11-2 and TRBJ1-1, with D possibly being TRBD1 (5 bases). The CDR3 runs 15 residues. CDR1 is SGHAT, CDR2 FQNNGV, per germline. The V end was cut by 5 bases, the J end by 2 bases, with 15 bases between. The CDR3: CASSHYPTDNTEAFF. CDR3 sequence (DNA): TGTGCCAGCAGCCACTACCCGACAGATAACACTGAAGCTTTCTTT.

The chain carries TRBV11-1 and TRBJ2-3; perhaps TRBD2 as D (5 bases). V gave up 2 bases and J gave up 1 base, with 13 bases separating them. This CDR3 region has 16 residues. Germline V gene data show CDR1 as SGHAT and CDR2 as FQDESV (reference sequence). The CDR3 DNA reads as TGTGCCAGCAGCTTAAGGTCTAGCTCTGGCACAGATACGCAGTATTTT. This gives the protein CASSLRSSSGTDTQYF.

This clone came up a few times. The chain is built from TRBV7-6 and TRBJ1-1; TRBD1 is a possible D gene (6 bases). The CDR3 is made up of 14 amino acids. Germline loops: CDR1 SGHVS, CDR2 FNYEAQ. V was shortened by 4 bases and J by 1 base, with 10 bases between the two germline ends. Here the CDR3 DNA reads TGTGCCAGCAGCTCGACAGGAGAGAACACTGAAGCTTTCTTT. This sequence encodes CASSSTGENTEAFF.

The chain recombines TRBV5-6 with TRBJ2-1; D gene ambiguous. CDR3 length equals 15 residues. Germline CDR1 SGHDT, CDR2 YYEEEE. V lost 1 base to trimming and J lost 0 bases, with 8 bases between them. In DNA, the CDR3 is TGTGCCAGCAGCTTGACTCCAAGCTCCTACAATGAGCAGTTCTTC. Translation gives CASSLTPSSYNEQFF.

The rearrangement uses TRBV19 and TRBJ2-1; 8 bases line up with TRBD2. V lost 6 bases to trimming and J lost 2 bases; unmatched junction nucleotides: 0. This CDR3 has 13 amino acids. CDR1 LNHDA and CDR2 SQIVND come from the germline V gene (reference sequence). CDR3 in DNA: TGTGCCAGTAGCGGGGGGGCCTACAATGAGCAGTTCTTC. This sequence encodes CASSGGAYNEQFF.

This clone came up a few times. The chain carries TRBV7-2 and TRBJ1-1; TRBD1 aligns across 9 bases. Germline values: CDR1 SGHTA, CDR2 FQGNSA. This CDR3 spans 14 amino acids. Losses at the gene ends were 5 bases for V and 5 bases for J; bases not matched to a gene: 6. For the CDR3, the DNA is TGTGCCAGCAGCCCCACAGGGGGCGGTACTGAAGCTTTCTTT. This sequence encodes CASSPTGGGTEAFF. The full variable domain, in which reference TRBV7-2 and TRBJ1-1 provide the parts outside the CDR3, is GAGVSQSPSNKVTEKGKDVELRCDPISGHTALYWYRQSLGQGLEFLIYFQGNSAPDKSGLPSDRFSAERTGGSVSTLTIQRTQQEDSAVYLCASSPTGGGTEAFFGQGTRLTVV.

V is TRBV2 and J is TRBJ1-1; possibly TRBD1 for D (5 bases). The CDR3 sequence is 14 residues long. The V gene lost 7 bases and the J gene lost 4 bases, with 16 bases spanning the gap. CDR1 is SNHLY and CDR2 is FYNNEI in the germline V gene. The CDR3 DNA reads TGTGCCAGCAAGACTGGGGCAGGGCTCACTGAAGCTTTCTTT. This codes for CASKTGAGLTEAFF.

J is TRBJ2-7 and V is TRBV27, with TRBD2 matching 13 bases. J was trimmed by 1 base and V by 6 bases; bases with no gene match: 3. The CDR3 length is 15 residues. From germline, CDR1 is MNHEY and CDR2 SMNVEV (reference sequence). The CDR3 region is CASSLLAGGSYEQYF. CDR3 DNA: TGTGCCAGCAGCTTACTAGCGGGAGGGTCCTACGAGCAGTACTTC.

The chain recombines TRBV28 with TRBJ1-5; D ambiguous. CDR1 is MDHEN and CDR2 is SYDVKM in the germline V gene. With 6 bases removed from V and 2 bases from J, the gap between germline ends came to 8 bases. This CDR3 has 13 residues. The CDR3 here is CASSLSGNQPQHF. The CDR3 DNA reads TGTGCCAGCAGCCTCAGTGGCAATCAGCCCCAGCATTTT.

The chain has TRBV29-1 and TRBJ2-5; TRBD1 might be the D (6 bases). The J call is uncertain, as TRBJ2-7 better fits the DNA end. Germline CDR1 and CDR2: SQVTM and ANQGSEA. The CDR3 has 12 amino acids. In DNA, the CDR3 is TGCAGCGTTACAGGGTCTGGTTACGAGCAGTACTTC. The encoded protein is CSVTGSGYEQYF.

This clone was picked up one time. The chain employs TRBV7-9 and TRBJ1-2; tentatively, D is TRBD1 (6 bases). This CDR3 region has 15 residues. V lost 4 bases, J lost 4 bases, and 16 bases lay in between. CDR1 and CDR2 from the germline V gene are SEHNR and FQNEAQ (reference sequence). The CDR3 coding sequence is TGTGCCAGCAGCTCCAGCCAGGGGCGCGTCTATGGCTACACCTTC. Translated, it gives CASSSSQGRVYGYTF.

The chain combines TRBV19 with TRBJ1-5, with a possible D match to TRBD1 (6 bases). Germline assignment: CDR1 LNHDA and CDR2 SQIVND (reference sequence). V shed 3 bases and J shed 5 bases, with 14 bases lying between them. The CDR3 loop spans 15 amino acids. CDR3 coding DNA: TGTGCCAGTAGTATGTCTGGGGGGGCTCATCAGCCCCAGCATTTT. This gives the protein CASSMSGGAHQPQHF.

The chain has TRBV7-9 and TRBJ2-1; 14 nucleotides match TRBD2. CDR3 length: 18 residues. V shed 3 bases, J shed 7 bases, and the junction held 11 bases outside the gene matches. In germline, CDR1 is SEHNR, CDR2 FQNEAQ (reference sequence). This chain's CDR3 is CASSFGGGLAGVGNEQFF. The DNA for the CDR3 is TGTGCCAGCAGCTTTGGGGGGGGACTAGCGGGAGTGGGGAATGAGCAGTTCTTC.

The chain couples TRBV27 to TRBJ1-1; D possibly corresponds to TRBD1 (6 bases). The V end lost 4 bases, the J end lost 6 bases, and 24 bases lay between the germline ends. Germline loops: CDR1 MNHEY, CDR2 SMNVEV (reference sequence). The length of the CDR3 is 17 residues. The CDR3 region is CASSSRQGSGGRAEAFF. The DNA for the CDR3 is TGTGCCAGCAGTTCTAGGCAGGGATCGGGGGGCCGCGCTGAAGCTTTCTTT.

The chain uses TRBV30 and TRBJ2-3; the D is unclear. This CDR3 comprises 11 residues. Per germline, CDR1 GTSNPN and CDR2 SVGIG (reference sequence). The germline V and J ends were trimmed by 2 bases and 6 bases, with 6 bases remaining between them. DNA of the CDR3: TGTGCCTGGAGTTTCTCTGATACGCAGTATTTT. Its protein product is CAWSFSDTQYF.

This chain connects TRBV28 to TRBJ1-1; 7 nucleotides line up with TRBD1. Germline V lookup: CDR1 MDHEN, CDR2 SYDVKM. V shed 5 bases, J shed 5 bases, and the junction held 20 bases outside the gene matches. The CDR3 runs 18 residues. The CDR3 is CASSPFFSRAGGRTEAFF. The CDR3 DNA follows: TGTGCCAGCAGTCCCTTTTTTTCTCGTGCAGGGGGACGTACTGAAGCTTTCTTT.

The chain has TRBV14 and TRBJ1-1, with D tentatively TRBD1 (5 bases). Germline V gene lookup returns CDR1 SGHDN and CDR2 FVKESK. Trimming stripped 4 bases from V and 10 bases from J, with 16 bases between. The CDR3 sequence is 13 residues long. The CDR3 loop is CASSLAGGRVAFF. The CDR3 nucleotides are TGTGCCAGCAGCCTAGCGGGTGGCAGGGTAGCTTTCTTT.

The chain joins TRBV5-1 to TRBJ2-1; D remains unclear. The V end was cut by 4 bases, the J end by 4 bases, with 3 bases between. CDR3 length equals 11 residues. Germline V gives CDR1 SGHRS, CDR2 YFSETQ. This CDR3 is CASSQYNEQFF. The CDR3 DNA reads as TGCGCCAGCAGCCAGTACAATGAGCAGTTCTTC.

The chain has TRBV6-6 and TRBJ2-5; the D gene is possibly TRBD1 (6 bases). CDR1 is MNHNY and CDR2 is SVGAGI in the germline V gene (reference sequence). The V gene lost 0 bases and the J gene lost 5 bases, with 10 bases spanning the gap. This CDR3 has 14 amino acids. The CDR3 nucleotides are TGTGCCAGCAGTTACTCACAGGGTTCTGAGACCCAGTACTTC. Residues: CASSYSQGSETQYF.

This clone was found once. The chain combines TRBV27 with TRBJ2-1, with a possible D match to TRBD2 (6 bases). V dropped 5 bases and J dropped 8 bases, with 19 bases sitting between them. This CDR3 is 15 amino acids long. The germline V gene has CDR1 MNHEY and CDR2 SMNVEV (reference sequence). CDR3 DNA sequence: TGTGCCAGCAGTCCCTGGTCGGGAGTGACGGATGAGCAGTTCTTC. Its translation is CASSPWSGVTDEQFF.

The CDR3 DNA is TGTGCTAGTGGTTCCCAAATCGGGGGTCACAATGAGCAGTTCTTC. Translation: CASGSQIGGHNEQFF. The gene calls are TRBV12-5 and TRBJ2-1, with D maybe TRBD2 (6 bases). The CDR3 loop spans 15 amino acids. V lost 4 bases, J lost 5 bases, and 15 bases lay in between. In germline, CDR1 is LGHNT, CDR2 FRNRAP.

The rearrangement uses TRBV28 and TRBJ2-7; 7 nucleotides agree with TRBD1. CDR1 and CDR2 from the germline V gene are MDHEN and SYDVKM. Germline trimming cut 10 bases from V and 0 bases from J; bases unmatched to any gene: 6. The CDR3 spans 13 residues. The CDR3 spells CATIDRASYEQYF. As DNA, the CDR3 is TGTGCCACTATCGACAGGGCCTCCTACGAGCAGTACTTC.

This rearrangement joins TRBV6-5 to TRBJ2-5, with 7 bases identical to TRBD2. The DNA matches TRBJ2-7 better at its end, which makes the J call doubtful. The CDR3 covers 12 residues. Germline CDR1 MNHEY, CDR2 SVGAGI. CDR3 region: CASMAGAYEQYF. DNA of the CDR3: TGTGCCAGCATGGCGGGGGCCTACGAGCAGTACTTC.